Listed below are T cell receptor beta chains from one sample, sequenced in a study of post-analysis software for immune sequencing data. TCRdb re-derived calls from the PCR reads in MiXCR, one entry per CDR3 protein. The table records roughly 730,000 distinct CDR3 sequences, about 27% of them present only once. Source material: blood. The receptors stem from a girl aged 5-17 years with multiple sclerosis. The CDR3 runs from the conserved cysteine through the conserved F or W. D genes are given only for firm matches. Clone size is given for some rows only: seen once, a few or many times, or a class if the clone is expanded.

v_call: TRBV20-1
j_call: TRBJ2-1
d_call: .
clone_size: few
cdr3_aa: CSARESYNEQFF
cdr3_nt: TGCAGTGCTAGAGAATCCTACAATGAGCAGTTCTTC

v_call: TRBV7-2
j_call: TRBJ2-3
d_call: .
clone_size: .
cdr3_aa: CASSQDRSQDTQYF
cdr3_nt: TGTGCCAGCAGTCAGGACAGATCACAGGATACGCAGTATTTT

v_call: TRBV28
j_call: TRBJ2-7
d_call: TRBD2
clone_size: once
cdr3_aa: CASSRTQREFYEQYF
cdr3_nt: TGTGCCAGCAGTCGGACCCAGCGGGAGTTCTACGAGCAGTACTTC

v_call: TRBV12-3/TRBV12-4
j_call: TRBJ2-5
d_call: TRBD2
clone_size: few
cdr3_aa: CASSFPGLATLETQYF
cdr3_nt: TGTGCCAGCAGTTTCCCGGGACTAGCGACGTTAGAGACCCAGTACTTC

v_call: TRBV20-1
j_call: TRBJ1-6
d_call: .
clone_size: few
cdr3_aa: CSARGRSYNSPLHF
cdr3_nt: TGCAGTGCTCGCGGGAGATCCTATAATTCACCCCTCCACTTT

v_call: TRBV4-3
j_call: TRBJ2-4
d_call: TRBD2
clone_size: .
cdr3_aa: CASSRRLAGDSLAKNIQYF
cdr3_nt: TGCGCCAGCAGCCGAAGACTAGCGGGGGACTCTTTAGCCAAAAACATTCAGTACTTC

v_call: TRBV3-1
j_call: TRBJ2-3
d_call: .
clone_size: once
cdr3_aa: CASSWTSNTDTQYF
cdr3_nt: TGTGCCAGCAGCTGGACTTCCAACACAGATACGCAGTATTTT

v_call: TRBV6-2/TRBV6-3
j_call: TRBJ2-1
d_call: TRBD2
clone_size: .
cdr3_aa: CASSSRGGRALGQFF
cdr3_nt: TGTGCCAGCAGCTCCCGAGGCGGGAGGGCGTTGGGGCAGTTCTTC

v_call: TRBV7-6
j_call: TRBJ1-5
d_call: .
clone_size: few
cdr3_aa: CASSSMSNQPQHF
cdr3_nt: TGTGCCAGCAGCTCCATGAGCAATCAGCCCCAGCATTTT

v_call: TRBV3-1
j_call: TRBJ2-1
d_call: .
clone_size: .
cdr3_aa: CASSQDWVSSNEQFF
cdr3_nt: TGTGCCAGCAGCCAAGATTGGGTCTCCTCGAATGAGCAGTTCTTC

v_call: TRBV28
j_call: TRBJ2-7
d_call: TRBD1
clone_size: .
cdr3_aa: CASSLGTGRAEQYF
cdr3_nt: TGTGCCAGCAGTTTAGGGACAGGGAGGGCCGAGCAGTACTTC

v_call: TRBV3-1
j_call: TRBJ2-1
d_call: .
clone_size: .
cdr3_aa: CASSHVRFGVGDEQFF
cdr3_nt: TGTGCCAGCAGCCACGTGCGTTTCGGGGTAGGCGATGAGCAGTTCTTC

v_call: TRBV15
j_call: TRBJ2-5
d_call: TRBD1
clone_size: .
cdr3_aa: CATSRGSLRDRGNQETQYF
cdr3_nt: TGTGCCACCAGCAGAGGTTCCCTAAGGGACAGGGGAAACCAAGAGACCCAGTACTTC

v_call: TRBV5-1
j_call: TRBJ1-1
d_call: .
clone_size: once
cdr3_aa: CASYLGGSSEAFF
cdr3_nt: TGCGCCAGCTACTTAGGGGGGAGTTCTGAAGCTTTCTTT

v_call: TRBV11-2
j_call: TRBJ2-5
d_call: TRBD1
clone_size: .
cdr3_aa: CASSAWDRAQETQYF
cdr3_nt: TGTGCCAGCAGCGCCTGGGACAGGGCCCAAGAGACCCAGTACTTC

v_call: TRBV15
j_call: TRBJ2-1
d_call: TRBD1
clone_size: few
cdr3_aa: CATSSRGYSYNEQFF
cdr3_nt: TGTGCCACCAGCAGCAGGGGGTACTCCTACAATGAGCAGTTCTTC

v_call: TRBV20-1
j_call: TRBJ1-5
d_call: TRBD1
clone_size: few
cdr3_aa: CSAPRRGRREPQHF
cdr3_nt: TGCAGTGCTCCCCGCAGGGGGCGCCGAGAGCCCCAGCATTTT

v_call: TRBV7-2
j_call: TRBJ2-3
d_call: .
clone_size: many
cdr3_aa: CASSLDTPSTDTQYF
cdr3_nt: TGTGCCAGCAGCTTAGACACACCTAGCACAGATACGCAGTATTTT

v_call: TRBV7-2
j_call: TRBJ2-1
d_call: .
clone_size: .
cdr3_aa: CASSLESSGGGEQFF
cdr3_nt: TGTGCCAGCAGCTTAGAATCGAGCGGAGGTGGTGAGCAGTTCTTC

v_call: TRBV5-1
j_call: TRBJ2-7
d_call: TRBD1
clone_size: few
cdr3_aa: CASSGTGGGEQYF
cdr3_nt: TGCGCCAGCAGCGGGACAGGGGGCGGCGAGCAGTACTTC

v_call: TRBV5-1
j_call: TRBJ2-3
d_call: TRBD1
clone_size: .
cdr3_aa: CASSNQGATDTQYF
cdr3_nt: TGCGCCAGCAGCAACCAGGGGGCAACAGATACGCAGTATTTT

v_call: TRBV29-1
j_call: TRBJ2-7
d_call: .
clone_size: many
cdr3_aa: CSGGLGVNEQYF
cdr3_nt: TGCAGCGGCGGACTCGGCGTCAACGAGCAGTACTTC

v_call: TRBV4-3
j_call: TRBJ2-1
d_call: TRBD1
clone_size: few
cdr3_aa: CASSQALGQVSYNEQFF
cdr3_nt: TGCGCCAGCAGCCAAGCCTTGGGACAGGTCTCCTACAATGAGCAGTTCTTC

v_call: TRBV20-1
j_call: TRBJ2-3
d_call: .
clone_size: few
cdr3_aa: CSARPPSRDTQYF
cdr3_nt: TGCAGTGCTAGACCCCCTTCTCGAGATACGCAGTATTTT

v_call: TRBV20-1
j_call: TRBJ1-1
d_call: TRBD1
clone_size: .
cdr3_aa: CSARVDRGQAFF
cdr3_nt: TGCAGTGCTAGAGTGGACAGGGGGCAAGCTTTCTTT

v_call: TRBV12-3/TRBV12-4
j_call: TRBJ2-7
d_call: .
clone_size: .
cdr3_aa: CASSTGAGYEQYF
cdr3_nt: TGTGCCAGCAGTACCGGGGCCGGCTACGAGCAGTACTTC

v_call: TRBV7-7
j_call: TRBJ2-1
d_call: TRBD1
clone_size: .
cdr3_aa: CASSGQGRNEQFF
cdr3_nt: TGTGCTAGCAGCGGACAGGGGAGGAATGAGCAGTTCTTC

v_call: TRBV16
j_call: TRBJ2-7
d_call: TRBD1
clone_size: few
cdr3_aa: CASSLRDRGVYEQYF
cdr3_nt: TGTGCCAGCAGCCTCCGGGACAGGGGCGTATACGAGCAGTACTTC

v_call: TRBV6-2/TRBV6-3
j_call: TRBJ1-1
d_call: .
clone_size: .
cdr3_aa: CASSPRPGAEAFF
cdr3_nt: TGTGCCAGCAGCCCTCGACCTGGGGCTGAAGCTTTCTTT

v_call: TRBV10-3
j_call: TRBJ2-7
d_call: .
clone_size: few
cdr3_aa: CAISGTGLHEQYF
cdr3_nt: TGTGCCATCAGCGGGACGGGGCTCCACGAGCAGTACTTC

v_call: TRBV5-1
j_call: TRBJ2-6
d_call: TRBD1
clone_size: .
cdr3_aa: CASILAQGALSGANVLTF
cdr3_nt: TGCGCCAGCATCCTAGCACAGGGGGCTCTCTCTGGGGCCAACGTCCTGACTTTC

v_call: TRBV29-1
j_call: TRBJ1-2
d_call: TRBD1
clone_size: once
cdr3_aa: CSVLTGAGYGYTF
cdr3_nt: TGCAGCGTTCTCACAGGGGCCGGATATGGCTACACCTTC

v_call: TRBV20-1
j_call: TRBJ1-5
d_call: .
clone_size: .
cdr3_aa: CSANSPSEGSQPQHF
cdr3_nt: TGCAGTGCCAACAGCCCAAGCGAGGGTTCTCAGCCCCAGCATTTT

v_call: TRBV10-3
j_call: TRBJ2-5
d_call: .
clone_size: many
cdr3_aa: CAIRVRDGGLETQYF
cdr3_nt: TGTGCCATCAGAGTCCGGGACGGGGGATTGGAGACCCAGTACTTC

v_call: TRBV24-1
j_call: TRBJ2-4
d_call: .
clone_size: .
cdr3_aa: CATSDFTGIQYF
cdr3_nt: TGTGCCACCAGTGATTTTACGGGTATTCAGTACTTC

v_call: TRBV29-1
j_call: TRBJ2-7
d_call: .
clone_size: few
cdr3_aa: CSVGRGRVPYEQYF
cdr3_nt: TGCAGCGTTGGCCGGGGCAGGGTTCCCTACGAGCAGTACTTC

v_call: TRBV28
j_call: TRBJ2-1
d_call: .
clone_size: .
cdr3_aa: CASGTSGREQFF
cdr3_nt: TGTGCCAGCGGAACGTCGGGACGCGAGCAGTTCTTC